The next 21 T cell receptor beta chains were all read from a single sample in a study of blood T cell repertoires in COVID-19. The assay was immunoSEQ multiplex PCR, and TCRdb's table has in-frame clones only and misses some. Of approximately 300,000 clones in the sample, 80% to 90% were seen once. Input material: peripheral blood. The receptors originated from a woman between 50 and 59 years old with acute or convalescent COVID-19.

V gene TRBV2 combines with J gene TRBJ1-4, with 10 bases identical to TRBD1. Losses at the gene ends were 8 bases for V and 8 bases for J; bases not matched to a gene: 5. The CDR3 runs to 13 residues. Germline CDR1 reads SNHLY; CDR2 reads FYNNEI. The CDR3 DNA reads as TGTGCCAGCGAGGGACAGGGGAGCGAAAAACTGTTTTTT. Translated, it gives CASEGQGSEKLFF.

The V and J genes are TRBV18 and TRBJ2-3; tentative D call: TRBD2 (5 bases). Germline V gene data show CDR1 as KGHSH and CDR2 as LQKENI. V dropped 3 bases and J dropped 6 bases, with 16 bases sitting between them. CDR3 length: 15 amino acids. The CDR3 region is CASSPPGLKGDTQYF. CDR3 sequence (DNA): TGTGCCAGCTCACCCCCCGGACTGAAAGGGGATACGCAGTATTTT.

The rearrangement links TRBV7-2 to TRBJ2-1; 7 nucleotides match TRBD1. After removal of 3 bases from V and 2 bases from J, the junction contained 1 base not matched to a gene. This CDR3 region has 14 residues. Germline V gives CDR1 SGHTA, CDR2 FQGNSA. The CDR3 DNA reads as TGTGCCAGCAGCTTCAGGGGGACCTACAATGAGCAGTTCTTC. Amino acid sequence: CASSFRGTYNEQFF. The full variable domain, with the rest looked up from reference TRBV7-2 and TRBJ2-1, is GAGVSQSPSNKVTEKGKDVELRCDPISGHTALYWYRQSLGQGLEFLIYFQGNSAPDKSGLPSDRFSAERTGGSVSTLTIQRTQQEDSAVYLCASSFRGTYNEQFFGPGTRLTVL.

V gene TRBV19 combines with J gene TRBJ2-1; no firm D call. The CDR3 loop spans 14 amino acids. Trimming cost V 3 bases and J 3 bases, with 9 bases left between them. Germline V CDR1 and CDR2: LNHDA, SQIVND (reference sequence). The CDR3 region is CASSIGRLYNEQFF. The CDR3 DNA sequence: TGTGCCAGTAGTATCGGTAGACTCTACAATGAGCAGTTCTTC. Using reference TRBV19 and TRBJ2-1 for the parts outside the CDR3, the full variable domain is DGGITQSPKYLFRKEGQNVTLSCEQNLNHDAMYWYRQDPGQGLRLIYYSQIVNDFQKGDIAEGYSVSREKKESFPLTVTSAQKNPTAFYLCASSIGRLYNEQFFGPGTRLTVL.

This rearrangement joins TRBV29-1 to TRBJ2-5; a possible D gene is TRBD1 (5 bases). Trimming removed 6 bases at V and 5 bases at J, with 25 bases between. Germline lookup yields CDR1 SQVTM and CDR2 ANQGSEA. The CDR3 runs 16 residues. CDR3 nucleotides: TGCAGCGTCGCCGGCTCGGACACTGGTTTATGGGAGACCCAGTACTTC. Amino acids: CSVAGSDTGLWETQYF.

J is TRBJ1-1 and V is TRBV5-1, with a possible D match to TRBD1 (5 bases). V lost 3 bases and J lost 10, with 16 bases in between. CDR1 SGHRS and CDR2 YFSETQ come from the germline V gene. CDR3 length: 13 amino acids. CDR3 sequence (DNA): TGCGCCAGCAGCTCCCAAGGAGACAGAGGAGCTTTCTTT. Its protein is CASSSQGDRGAFF.

The chain couples TRBV20-1 to TRBJ2-1; 7 bases agree with TRBD1. The germline gives CDR1 DFQATT, CDR2 SNEGSKA (reference sequence). The CDR3 runs 14 residues. V lost 3 bases and J lost 5; bases outside the gene matches: 7. CDR3 amino acids: CSASAGRGNNEQFF. The CDR3 DNA reads TGCAGTGCTAGTGCTGGCAGGGGGAACAATGAGCAGTTCTTC.

This clone was seen just once. The rearrangement links TRBV4-2 to TRBJ1-2; D uncertain. CDR3 size: 13 residues. Germline CDR1 reads LGHNA; CDR2 reads YNFKEQ. Trimming removed 0 bases at V and 10 bases at J, with 12 bases between. The CDR3 sequence: CASSQDLGGPYTF. CDR3 nucleotide sequence: TGTGCCAGCAGCCAAGATCTCGGTGGGCCCTACACCTTC.

The V call is TRBV29-1, the J call TRBJ2-4; the D gene is possibly TRBD2 (6 bases). The CDR3 is made up of 13 amino acids. The germline V and J ends were trimmed by 7 bases and 8 bases, with 18 bases remaining between them. Germline V gene data show CDR1 as SQVTM and CDR2 as ANQGSEA. This CDR3 is CSATGEAAYIQYF. As DNA, the CDR3 is TGCAGCGCTACCGGGGAGGCGGCTTACATTCAGTACTTC.

V gene TRBV16 combines with J gene TRBJ2-3, with D possibly TRBD2 on 6 matching bases. The CDR3 contains 14 residues. Looked up from germline, CDR1 is KGHSY and CDR2 is FQNENV. Trimming removed 4 bases from V and 1 base from J, with 9 bases in between. CDR3 sequence reads: CASSLGGGTDTQYF. The CDR3 bases are TGTGCCAGCAGCCTCGGCGGGGGCACAGATACGCAGTATTTT.

Only a few counts were recorded for this clone. This chain links TRBV30 with TRBJ1-4, with D hard to call. Germline V CDR1 and CDR2: GTSNPN, SVGIG (reference sequence). V was trimmed by 7 bases and J by 7 bases, leaving 13 bases between them. The CDR3 spans 12 residues. The CDR3 region has the DNA TGTGCCTATACCGACGCGGCTGAAAAACTGTTTTTT. Its translation: CAYTDAAEKLFF.

J is TRBJ2-2 and V is TRBV2; TRBD1 agrees at 7 bases. The germline gives CDR1 SNHLY, CDR2 FYNNEI. Germline trimming cut 8 bases from V and 4 bases from J; bases unmatched to any gene: 4. CDR3 length equals 13 residues. The CDR3 DNA sequence: TGTGCCAGCTGGGACAGATTCACCGGGGAGCTGTTTTTT. Translated: CASWDRFTGELFF.

For this clone: Because it lacks the conserved phenylalanine or tryptophan at the end, this CDR3 is likely a read error. It is unclear where the CDR3 begins or ends on the DNA, so no DNA is shown, and the CDR3 is as TCRdb lists it. V is TRBV5-4 and J is TRBJ1-2; the D call TRBD1 from the table was never checked on the DNA. CDR1 and CDR2 from the germline V gene are SGHNT and YYREEE (reference sequence). The CDR3 extends over 12 residues, inclusive of both ends. This CDR3 reads CASSFGSQGIKT.

This chain uses TRBV27 with TRBJ2-7; 7 bases line up with TRBD1. CDR1 and CDR2 (germline): MNHEY, SMNVEV (reference sequence). This CDR3 region has 17 residues. The junction had 16 bases not matched to a gene; V was cut back by 4 bases and J by 4 bases. CDR3 nucleotides: TGTGCCAGCAGTTCCATAACTCGCCGGGACAGCTTATACGAGCAGTACTTC. It translates to CASSSITRRDSLYEQYF.

This clone was recorded a few times. The rearrangement uses TRBV7-9 and TRBJ2-7; unclear D gene. The germline gives CDR1 SEHNR, CDR2 FQNEAQ (reference sequence). The CDR3 is 16 amino acids. V lost 0 bases and J lost 6, with 18 bases in between. CDR3 nucleotides: TGTGCCAGCAGCTTAGCGCGTCCCCCCCTCTCCGTCGAGCAGTACTTC. Residues: CASSLARPPLSVEQYF.

The chain's CDR3 is CASSPTAWRTSTDTQYF. The CDR3 nucleotides are TGTGCCAGTAGTCCCACGGCCTGGAGGACTAGCACAGATACGCAGTATTTT. The chain recombines TRBV19 with TRBJ2-3; TRBD2 might be the D (5 bases). The length of the CDR3 is 17 residues. In germline, CDR1 is LNHDA, CDR2 SQIVND (reference sequence). Trimming took 5 bases from V and 0 from J, leaving 18 bases between them.

This rearrangement joins TRBV7-9 to TRBJ2-2; 9 bases map to TRBD1. The junction had 4 bases not matched to a gene; V was cut back by 5 bases and J by 3 bases. Looked up from germline, CDR1 is SEHNR and CDR2 is FQNEAQ (reference sequence). This CDR3 has 15 amino acids. CDR3 protein: CASSAGQGYTGELFF. As DNA, the CDR3 is TGTGCCAGCAGCGCGGGACAGGGTTACACCGGGGAGCTGTTTTTT.

V usage is TRBV11-2 and J usage is TRBJ2-1, with no clear D. Germline-derived CDR1 and CDR2 are SGHAT and FQNNGV. V lost 7 bases, J lost 11 bases, and 21 bases lay in between. CDR3 length equals 14 residues. For the CDR3, the DNA is TGTGCCAGCACCCAGTCCCTTCAATCTGTCCAGCAGTTCTTC. The encoded protein is CASTQSLQSVQQFF.

The CDR3 DNA is TGTGCCAGCAGCCTAGGGACAGGTTACTCCTACGAGCAGTACGTC. As protein: CASSLGTGYSYEQYV. The chain employs TRBV14 and TRBJ2-7; 8 bases match TRBD1. Germline lookup yields CDR1 SGHDN and CDR2 FVKESK. After removal of 4 bases from V and 0 bases from J, the junction contained 5 bases not matched to a gene. The CDR3 contains 15 residues.

This chain joins TRBV7-2 and TRBJ2-2, with 9 bases that match TRBD2. CDR1 and CDR2 from the germline V gene are SGHTA and FQGNSA. The CDR3 has 15 amino acids. Trimming removed 6 bases from V and 4 bases from J; junction bases left unmatched: 6. Here the CDR3 reads CASREAGGTTGELFF. The DNA for the CDR3 is TGTGCCAGCAGGGAAGCGGGAGGTACCACCGGGGAGCTGTTTTTT.

Only a few counts were recorded for this clone. The chain combines TRBV5-5 with TRBJ1-3; D perhaps matches TRBD1 (5 bases). CDR1 is SGHKS and CDR2 is YYEKEE in the germline V gene (reference sequence). This CDR3 contains 15 residues. Trimming removed 3 bases from V and 4 bases from J, with 14 bases in between. The CDR3 spells CASSSFSGGGNTIYF. The CDR3 coding sequence is TGTGCCAGCAGCTCTTTTTCCGGGGGAGGAAACACCATATATTTT.